The entry below gives a single T cell receptor (beta chain) sequence along with its context. From germline, CDR1 is SGHAT and CDR2 FQNNGV. Trimming cost V 3 bases and J 3 bases; bases outside gene matches: 14. This CDR3 contains 17 residues. The source of the sample is a study of blood T cell repertoires in COVID-19. Study context: Both acute and convalescent COVID-19 samples were obtained from the United States, Italy and Spain. T cells, B-cell-depleted T cells, or PBMCs provided the cDNA or gDNA that served as material.

In the study's own analysis: Nucleated cell counts were estimated from reference gene primer amplification. The table came from immunoSEQ multiplex PCR; TCRdb's copy has only in-frame clones and leaves some out. V and J calls plus clone size are reproduced from that table; the DNA served to infer D and trimming. Of fewer than 100,000 clones in the sample, about 81% are singletons; the top ten hold approximately 30%. The TCR comes from a human donor in a cohort sampled during active COVID-19. This rearrangement joins TRBV11-2 to TRBJ2-7, with 7 bases lining up with TRBD2. Sequenced input: peripheral blood. The CDR3 coding sequence is TGTGCCAGCAGCTTCGGGACTACTTTCGCTGGGAACTACGAGCAGTACTTC. Translating gives CASSFGTTFAGNYEQYF.